Listed below are T cell receptor beta chains from one sample, sequenced in a study of blood T cell repertoires in COVID-19. Some clones are missing from TCRdb's copy, which holds only in-frame ones; the method was immunoSEQ multiplex PCR. The table lists about 430,000 clones, approximately 91% of them singletons, with approximately 1.3% in the top ten. Sequencing was performed on PBMCs or T cells enriched from blood (not recorded which). The receptors stem from a young woman who had been exposed to COVID-19. The CDR3 runs from the conserved cysteine through the conserved F or W. The D gene is left open where the match is weak. For some rows the clone size is stated as once, few or many, or as a class when expanded; others skip it.

clone_size j_call d_call v_call cdr3_aa cdr3_nt
NA TRBJ2-7 TRBD2 TRBV6-5 CASSTQAGGPYEQYF TGTGCCAGCAGTACGCAAGCGGGAGGGCCCTACGAGCAGTACTTC
NA TRBJ2-3 TRBD2 TRBV7-9 CASSGLAGGLTDTQYF TGTGCCAGCAGCGGACTAGCGGGGGGATTAACAGATACGCAGTATTTT
NA TRBJ1-1 TRBD1 TRBV11-2 CASSRIQGVAFF TGTGCCAGCAGCCGAATACAGGGGGTGGCTTTCTTT
NA TRBJ2-3 TRBD1 TRBV19 CASRGRDRTLTDTQYF TGTGCCAGTAGAGGCCGGGACAGGACTCTCACAGATACGCAGTATTTT
NA TRBJ1-4 NA TRBV4-1 CASSPGGGGGTNEKLFF TGCGCCAGCAGCCCGGGGGGAGGGGGAGGCACTAATGAAAAACTGTTTTTT
NA TRBJ1-5 TRBD1 TRBV6-2/TRBV6-3 CASSYSDRGQPQHF TGTGCCAGCAGTTACTCAGACAGGGGCCAGCCCCAGCATTTT
NA TRBJ1-1 NA TRBV5-5 CASSLGGETEAFF TGTGCCAGCAGCTTGGGCGGAGAGACTGAAGCTTTCTTT
NA TRBJ2-2 TRBD1 TRBV24-1 CATSETGGTTGELFF TGTGCCACCAGTGAGACAGGGGGAACCACCGGGGAGCTGTTTTTT
NA TRBJ1-3 NA TRBV29-1 CSVVRPGNTIYF TGCAGCGTTGTCAGGCCTGGAAACACCATATATTTT
NA TRBJ2-7 TRBD2 TRBV6-5 CASRSPGLADYEQYF TGTGCCAGCAGATCACCAGGACTAGCGGACTACGAGCAGTACTTC
NA TRBJ2-7 TRBD1 TRBV4-1 CASSPGQGASYEQYF TGCGCCAGCAGCCCCGGGCAGGGGGCCTCCTACGAGCAGTACTTC
NA TRBJ2-3 TRBD1 TRBV6-5 CASSFNLQGDQDTQYF TGTGCCAGCAGTTTCAACCTACAGGGGGACCAAGATACGCAGTATTTT
NA TRBJ2-1 TRBD2 TRBV28 CASISRLAGFSYNEQFF TGTGCCAGCATTTCGAGGCTAGCGGGGTTCTCCTACAATGAGCAGTTCTTC
once TRBJ1-6 TRBD1 TRBV5-5 CASRPDRESNSPLHF TGTGCCAGCAGACCCGACAGGGAGAGTAATTCACCCCTCCACTTT
NA TRBJ2-7 NA TRBV28 CASSRDKSYEQYF TGTGCCAGCAGCCGCGACAAGTCCTACGAGCAGTACTTC
once TRBJ1-3 NA TRBV28 CASSSPAGYRNTIYF TGTGCCAGCAGTTCCCCCGCAGGGTATCGAAACACCATATATTTT
NA TRBJ2-7 NA TRBV5-8 CASSFQGAGEQYF TGTGCCAGCAGCTTTCAAGGAGCGGGCGAGCAGTACTTC
NA TRBJ2-7 NA TRBV5-1 CASSRGGQGDTYEQYF TGCGCCAGCAGCCGGGGGGGACAGGGAGATACCTACGAGCAGTACTTC
NA TRBJ2-1 TRBD1 TRBV15 CATSRDGTGVGNEQFF TGTGCCACCAGCAGAGATGGGACAGGGGTCGGCAATGAGCAGTTCTTC
NA TRBJ1-4 NA TRBV18 CASSPGTPNEKLFF TGTGCCAGCTCACCGGGGACACCGAATGAAAAACTGTTTTTT
few TRBJ2-1 TRBD2 TRBV19 CATRLAGDNEQFF TGTGCCACCAGACTAGCGGGAGACAATGAGCAGTTCTTC
NA TRBJ1-1 NA TRBV19 CASSIVPEANTEAFF TGTGCCAGTAGTATAGTCCCCGAGGCGAACACTGAAGCTTTCTTT
NA TRBJ2-2 NA TRBV7-9 CASSFIPGGWDTGELFF TGTGCCAGCAGCTTTATCCCTGGGGGCTGGGACACCGGGGAGCTGTTTTTT
NA TRBJ2-3 NA TRBV27 CASMEASGDTQYF TGTGCCAGCATGGAGGCTAGTGGGGATACGCAGTATTTT
NA TRBJ2-1 NA TRBV10-1 CASSDRASEQFF TGCGCCAGCAGTGACAGGGCGAGTGAGCAGTTCTTC
NA TRBJ1-6 NA TRBV28 CASARRVAVSSYNSPLHF TGTGCCAGCGCTCGGAGGGTGGCGGTGAGCTCCTATAATTCACCCCTCCACTTT
NA TRBJ2-7 NA TRBV21-1 CASSKDRTSGLEYF TGTGCCAGCAGCAAAGATCGGACTAGCGGGTTGGAGTACTTC
few TRBJ2-7 TRBD2 TRBV28 CASTRSGGRYHEQYF TGTGCCAGCACCCGTAGCGGGGGTCGTTACCACGAGCAGTACTTC
NA TRBJ2-7 TRBD2 TRBV4-1 CASSHQTSGSYEQYF TGCGCCAGCAGCCACCAGACTAGCGGGAGTTACGAGCAGTACTTC
few TRBJ1-1 TRBD1 TRBV4-2 CASSRSKTGLMNTEAFF TGTGCCAGCAGCCGTTCTAAGACAGGGCTGATGAACACTGAAGCTTTCTTT
NA TRBJ2-2 NA TRBV6-5 CASSRGYHTGELFF TGTGCCAGCAGTCGGGGGTACCACACCGGGGAGCTGTTTTTT
NA TRBJ1-2 NA TRBV10-3 CAIRGGDRTPVGYTF TGTGCCATCAGAGGGGGAGACAGGACCCCTGTTGGCTACACCTTC
NA TRBJ2-3 NA TRBV18 CASSPDNSITQYF TGTGCCAGCTCACCCGACAACTCGATTACGCAGTATTTT